The source of this T cell receptor beta chain is a study of blood T cell repertoires in COVID-19. Across the whole study: Sources were T cells, B-cell-depleted T cells, or PBMCs; the material itself was cDNA or gDNA.

Original processing methods: Cell counts per sample came from amplifying reference gene primers. Generated by immunoSEQ multiplex PCR, the TCRdb table keeps only in-frame clones and is missing some. V and J calls and clone size are as listed in that table; D and trimming were resolved from the DNA. This sample has fewer than 70,000 clones; about four fifths occur once, and the top ten carry about a tenth. Sequenced: peripheral blood. This clonotype originated in a woman of 80 years or more with acute or convalescent COVID-19.

The CDR3 region is CASSHLQGASSSGELFF. The CDR3, as DNA: TGTGCCAGCAGCCATTTACAGGGGGCAAGTAGTTCCGGGGAGCTGTTTTTT. J is TRBJ2-2 and V is TRBV11-3; TRBD1 aligns across 9 bases. The CDR3 covers 17 residues. V trimming: 5 bases; J trimming: 6 bases; junction bases outside the gene matches: 13. CDR1 and CDR2 (germline): SGHNT, YENEEA.